Given below is one T cell receptor beta chain in context. TCRdb keeps only in-frame clones here, not all; method: immunoSEQ multiplex PCR. The repertoire consists of about 100,000 clones, with around 84% occurring once and the leading ten covering 17%. Germline V CDR1 and CDR2: MRHNA, SNTAGT. This CDR3 is built from 14 residues. V was pared by 5 bases and J by 5 bases, with 3 bases of the junction left unmatched. This entry is derived from a study of blood T cell repertoires in COVID-19. Turning to the study itself: Collection of acute and convalescent COVID-19 samples took place in the United States, Italy and Spain.

The source material was peripheral blood. This receptor was identified in a woman aged 55-70 years with acute or convalescent COVID-19. The rearrangement uses TRBV6-4 and TRBJ1-6; 7 nucleotides align to TRBD1. CDR3 DNA sequence: TGTGCCAGCAGTATAACAGGGGATAATTCACCCCTCCACTTT. Amino acid sequence: CASSITGDNSPLHF.